These T cell receptor beta chains were read from a single sample in a study of T cells in Graves' hyperthyroidism and ophthalmopathy. MiXCR, run by TCRdb on the multiplex PCR reads, gives a single entry per CDR3 protein. The table includes approximately 700,000 distinct CDR3 sequences, 45% detected once. Source material: peripheral blood or thyroid tissue (not recorded which). The receptors stem from an adult man with Graves' disease, either hyperthyroidism or ophthalmopathy (not recorded which). CDR3s leave out the opening cysteine and the closing phenylalanine or tryptophan.

>TRBV2|13|TRBJ1-6
AWSVSDSSNSPLH
>TRBV5-1|13|TRBJ1-6
ASSLAGQGASPLH
>TRBV12-3/TRBV12-4|12|TRBJ2-2
ASRPDGNTGELF
>TRBV9|13|TRBJ2-6
ASSIQGAWANALT
>TRBV14|16|TRBJ1-4
ASSPIPGQIATNEKLF
>TRBV6-1|12|TRBJ1-2
AGTPGTEFYGYT
>TRBV2|11|TRBJ1-5
ASSYDKNQPQH
>TRBV9|10|TRBJ1-2
ASSVGLSGYT
>TRBV29-1|12|TRBJ1-6
SVARGQGTSPLH
>TRBV2|11|TRBJ1-5
ASRQTRDQPQH
>TRBV15|14|TRBJ1-5
ATSRDTGISDQPQH
>TRBV5-1|10|TRBJ2-7
ASSFDHSEQY
>TRBV19|11|TRBJ1-2
ASQGTGNYGYT
>TRBV6-6|15|TRBJ2-2
ASSLLGRGGIAGELF
>TRBV20-1|11|TRBJ1-1
SARGGRFTEAF
>TRBV20-1|12|TRBJ1-1
SALQDPMNTEAF
>TRBV11-2|13|TRBJ1-1
ASRVPGQRNTEAF
>TRBV29-1|10|TRBJ1-1
SALGTGTEAF
>TRBV19|14|TRBJ2-6
ASSIAAGTGANVLT
>TRBV2|11|TRBJ1-1
ASSDAASTEAF
>TRBV20-1|13|TRBJ1-5
SAHPGQGGNQPQH
>TRBV6-5|13|TRBJ1-2
ASLDTGTGYYGYT
>TRBV25-1|16|TRBJ2-7
ASSASGHTGQGGYEQY